Shown below are 20 T cell receptor beta chains from a single sample sequenced in a study of T cell responses to AZD1222 COVID-19 vaccine. TCRdb's table, derived via immunoSEQ multiplex PCR, lists solely in-frame clones and lacks some. The data hold around 120,000 clones, with around 89% observed a single time. Sample: peripheral blood, taken on day 0 of MenACWY control vaccination. All receptors derive from an adult in good health.

The chain recombines TRBV6-4 with TRBJ2-5; D possibly corresponds to TRBD2 (6 bases). Germline V lookup: CDR1 MRHNA, CDR2 SNTAGT. Trimming cost V 5 bases and J 1 base, with 8 bases left between them. The CDR3 totals 13 residues. The CDR3 spells CASSRESQETQYF. The CDR3 coding sequence is TGTGCCAGCAGTCGGGAGAGCCAAGAGACCCAGTACTTC.

The V call is TRBV2, the J call TRBJ1-2; tentatively, D is TRBD1 (6 bases). Germline V CDR1 and CDR2: SNHLY, FYNNEI. V lost 9 bases and J 6 bases, leaving 20 bases between the germline ends. The CDR3 runs 14 residues. The CDR3: CAREPGQASDGYTF. The CDR3 DNA reads as TGTGCCAGGGAACCGGGACAAGCGTCAGATGGCTACACCTTC.

The sample holds one count of this clone. The chain combines TRBV11-3 with TRBJ1-1; a weak D match, TRBD1 (5 bases). V was clipped by 0 bases and J by 0 bases, with 8 bases between them. CDR1 SGHNT and CDR2 YENEEA come from the germline V gene. The CDR3 consists of 15 residues. DNA of the CDR3: TGTGCCAGCAGCTTAGAGACAGCAATGAACACTGAAGCTTTCTTT. Its protein product is CASSLETAMNTEAFF. The entire variable domain, with the rest obtained from reference TRBV11-3 and TRBJ1-1, is as follows: EAGVVQSPRYKIIEKKQPVAFWCNPISGHNTLYWYLQNLGQGPELLIRYENEEAVDDSQLPKDRFSAERLKGVDSTLKIQPAELGDSAVYLCASSLETAMNTEAFFGQGTRLTVV.

The genes are TRBV7-8 and TRBJ2-1, with no clear D. The CDR3 length is 12 residues. Germline V lookup: CDR1 SGHVS, CDR2 FQNEAQ. The V end lost 4 bases, the J end lost 12 bases, and 13 bases lay between the germline ends. The CDR3 bases are TGTGCCAGCAGCTCGGACGCCCCAGGGCAGTTCTTC. Translating it yields CASSSDAPGQFF.

This clone was counted once. The V call is TRBV14, the J call TRBJ2-7, with 8 bases identical to TRBD2. V shed 2 bases and J 7 bases; nucleotides not matched to a gene: 7. Germline V gene data show CDR1 as SGHDN and CDR2 as FVKESK. The CDR3 extends over 14 amino acids. CDR3: CASSQTAGVSEQYF. For the CDR3, the DNA is TGTGCCAGCAGCCAAACAGCGGGAGTAAGTGAGCAGTACTTC.

This clone was detected a few times. Distinct nucleotide sequences in the sample also encode this CDR3. The chain combines TRBV10-2 with TRBJ1-1; tentative D call: TRBD1 (6 bases). V was pared by 6 bases and J by 0 bases, with 11 bases between. CDR3 size: 14 residues. Per germline, CDR1 WSHSY and CDR2 SAAADI. The DNA for the CDR3 is TGCGCCAGCAGGGTCGGACAGTTGAACACTGAAGCTTTCTTT. As protein: CASRVGQLNTEAFF.

V and J are TRBV10-3 and TRBJ2-7; possible D gene TRBD2, 5 bases. V was pared by 3 bases and J by 2 bases, with 32 bases between. Germline CDR1 reads ENHRY; CDR2 reads SYGVKD. CDR3 length equals 21 residues. The CDR3 nucleotides are TGTGCCATCAGTGATCCAGCCCAATCATCTAGGACTCAAACAAACCCCTACGAGCAGTACTTC. As protein: CAISDPAQSSRTQTNPYEQYF.

CDR3 sequence reads: CASSPPAAATYEQYF. Written as DNA, the CDR3 is TGTGCCAGCTCACCACCAGCGGCAGCAACCTACGAGCAGTACTTC. The chain carries TRBV18 and TRBJ2-7; TRBD2 is a possible D gene (5 bases). Germline CDR1 reads KGHSH; CDR2 reads LQKENI. The CDR3 totals 15 residues. Trimming took 0 bases from V and 2 from J, leaving 11 bases between them.

The chain carries TRBV24-1 and TRBJ1-2; 8 bases agree with TRBD1. The V and J ends lost 5 bases and 6 bases, in that order; junction bases with no gene match: 7. Germline values: CDR1 KGHDR, CDR2 SFDVKD. The length of the CDR3 is 14 residues. CDR3 DNA: TGTGCCACCAGTGGAAACAGGGGGAGGGATGGCTACACCTTC. It yields the protein CATSGNRGRDGYTF.

The genes are TRBV11-2 and TRBJ2-7; 16 positions match TRBD2. CDR1 and CDR2 (germline): SGHAT, FQNNGV. Losses at the gene ends were 4 bases for V and 4 bases for J; bases not matched to a gene: 10. The length of the CDR3 is 18 residues. The CDR3 loop is CASSWGTSGRADPYEQYF. CDR3 DNA sequence: TGTGCCAGCAGCTGGGGGACTAGCGGGAGGGCCGACCCATACGAGCAGTACTTC.

This clone has more than one count but fewer than ten. The chain has TRBV18 and TRBJ2-7; D perhaps matches TRBD2 (5 bases). CDR1 and CDR2 from the germline V gene are KGHSH and LQKENI. V shed 0 bases and J shed 3 bases, with 9 bases lying between them. The CDR3 has 14 residues. DNA of the CDR3: TGTGCCAGCTCACCACCAGGAGGACTCTACGAGCAGTACTTC. It encodes CASSPPGGLYEQYF. Full variable domain (outside the CDR3, taken from reference TRBV18 and TRBJ2-7): NAGVMQNPRHLVRRRGQEARLRCSPMKGHSHVYWYRQLPEEGLKFMVYLQKENIIDESGMPKERFSAEFPKEGPSILRIQQVVRGDSAAYFCASSPPGGLYEQYFGPGTRLTVT.

This chain uses TRBV7-9 with TRBJ2-1, with D possibly matching TRBD2 (5 bases). Per the germline V gene, CDR1 is SEHNR and CDR2 is FQNEAQ (reference sequence). The length of the CDR3 is 13 residues. Trimming took off 2 bases at V and 10 bases at J, with 12 bases between the two ends. DNA for the CDR3: TGTGCCAGCAGCTTATCGGAGGCTGGGGAGCAGTTCTTC. Its protein is CASSLSEAGEQFF.

The rearrangement uses TRBV3-1 (or the pseudogene TRBV3-2) and TRBJ1-5; D gene unclear. CDR1 is LGHDT, CDR2 YNNKEL, per germline (reference sequence). Trimming pared 0 bases from V and 7 bases from J, leaving 13 bases between. The CDR3 has 15 residues. As DNA, the CDR3 is TGTGCCAGCAGCCAAGATACGACAAACCCACAGCCCCAGCATTTT. This sequence encodes CASSQDTTNPQPQHF.

The chain uses TRBV9 and TRBJ1-3; TRBD1 might be the D (5 bases). Germline V gene sequence: CDR1 SGDLS, CDR2 YYNGEE. V was pared by 4 bases and J by 3 bases, with 20 bases between. This CDR3 contains 17 residues. The CDR3: CASSPRAGQGVGNTIYF. CDR3 DNA: TGTGCCAGCAGCCCCCGGGCGGGGCAGGGAGTTGGAAACACCATATATTTT.

CDR3 coding DNA: TGTGCCAGCAGTTTTAAGGGCGCAGATACGCAGTATTTT. This translates into CASSFKGADTQYF. The chain has TRBV12-3 or TRBV12-4 and TRBJ2-3; D not resolved. The length of the CDR3 is 13 residues. Trimming removed 3 bases from V and 4 bases from J, with 8 bases in between.

The chain links TRBV7-8 to TRBJ1-5, with D tentatively TRBD1 (6 bases). The CDR3 is made up of 16 amino acids. The germline V and J ends were trimmed by 3 bases and 2 bases, with 14 bases remaining between them. Germline V gene sequence: CDR1 SGHVS, CDR2 FQNEAQ. The CDR3 region has the DNA TGTGCCAGCAGCTTGATCGGGGGCAGGGGCAATCAGCCCCAGCATTTT. Protein product: CASSLIGGRGNQPQHF.

The CDR3 sequence is CASSDSREGLGELFF. The CDR3 DNA sequence: TGCGCCAGCAGTGACTCGCGGGAGGGCCTGGGGGAGCTGTTTTTT. The chain has TRBV10-1 and TRBJ2-2; TRBD2 agrees at 9 bases. CDR3 length: 15 residues. The J segment lost 8 bases and the V segment lost 3 bases, leaving 7 bases of the junction unmatched. Germline values: CDR1 WNHNN, CDR2 SYGVQD (reference sequence).

The chain combines TRBV3-1 (or the pseudogene TRBV3-2) with TRBJ1-2; 9 positions agree with TRBD1. J was trimmed by 4 bases and V by 0 bases; bases with no gene match: 6. This CDR3 region has 16 residues. Per the germline V gene, CDR1 is LGHDT and CDR2 is YNNKEL (reference sequence). The CDR3 nucleotides read TGTGCCAGCAGCCAAGATAGTCCGGACAGGGGCTATGGCTACACCTTC. Protein sequence: CASSQDSPDRGYGYTF.

V usage is TRBV5-6 and J usage is TRBJ1-3, with 7 bases aligning to TRBD1. The germline V gene encodes CDR1 SGHDT and CDR2 YYEEEE. This CDR3 contains 15 residues. V shed 0 bases, J shed 2 bases, and the junction held 2 bases outside the gene matches. CDR3 amino acids: CASSLGGTAGNTIYF. The CDR3 region has the DNA TGTGCCAGCAGCTTGGGAGGGACAGCTGGAAACACCATATATTTT.

V gene TRBV6-5 combines with J gene TRBJ2-1; D is ambiguous. Germline CDR1 reads MNHEY; CDR2 reads SVGAGI. V was shortened by 0 bases and J by 8 bases, with 17 bases between the two germline ends. The CDR3 runs 16 residues. The CDR3 sequence: CASSYSHSSPAHEQFF. Here the CDR3 DNA reads TGTGCCAGCAGTTACTCCCACTCCTCACCTGCCCATGAGCAGTTCTTC.